The clone carrying this T cell receptor beta chain has at least ten counts. The length of the CDR3 is 15 residues. Trimming removed 1 base from V and 2 bases from J, with 9 bases in between. Germline CDR1 is SGHTA and CDR2 is FQGNSA. This record belongs to a study of CD8+CD57+ T cells in acquired aplastic anemia. CD8+CD57+ cell expansion, shown by flow cytometry, had occurred in the patients selected for sequencing. Using genomic DNA as the template, TCR beta VDJ and CDR3 profiling was carried out. MiXCR, applied by TCRdb to the reads, yields one record per CDR3 protein. The sample includes about 190,000 distinct CDR3 sequences, around 45% seen only once; the top ten take about 9.7%.

Sequenced material: sorted CD4+, CD8+, or CD8+CD57+ T cells (not recorded which) from PBMCs. The TCR sequence derives from a human donor with aplastic anemia. The gene calls are TRBV7-2 and TRBJ2-1; D not resolved. The CDR3, as DNA: TGTGCCAGCAGCTTAGGGGTTATTACCTACAATGAGCAGTTCTTC. As protein: CASSLGVITYNEQFF.